The T cell receptor (beta chain) described here comes from a study of shared clonotypes between healthy human individuals. Findings of the study overall: Non-shared clonotypes had lower generation probabilities than those shared by all four donors.

Germline lookup yields CDR1 SGHDT and CDR2 YYEEEE. Trimming took off 4 bases at V and 0 bases at J, with 7 bases between the two ends. There are 13 residues in the CDR3. For this clone: Its cognate antigen is unknown.

Under the authors' procedure: Sequence data from immunoSEQ were junction-only and lacked quality scores; consequently, filtering differed. Assay used: immunoSEQ multiplex PCR; TCRdb lists only in-frame clones, some missing. V, J and clone size were drawn from that table, and D and trimming were deduced from the DNA. The table shows approximately 1.4 million clones, with approximately 98% occurring only once. This TCR came from a man aged 25-40 years in good health. The V and J genes are TRBV5-6 and TRBJ2-5; D ambiguous. The sequenced sample consisted of naive CD4+ T cells sorted from blood. Subset reported: CD45RA+ positively selected. CDR3 sequence: CASSPKNQETQYF. CDR3 in DNA: TGTGCCAGCAGCCCGAAGAACCAAGAGACCCAGTACTTC.